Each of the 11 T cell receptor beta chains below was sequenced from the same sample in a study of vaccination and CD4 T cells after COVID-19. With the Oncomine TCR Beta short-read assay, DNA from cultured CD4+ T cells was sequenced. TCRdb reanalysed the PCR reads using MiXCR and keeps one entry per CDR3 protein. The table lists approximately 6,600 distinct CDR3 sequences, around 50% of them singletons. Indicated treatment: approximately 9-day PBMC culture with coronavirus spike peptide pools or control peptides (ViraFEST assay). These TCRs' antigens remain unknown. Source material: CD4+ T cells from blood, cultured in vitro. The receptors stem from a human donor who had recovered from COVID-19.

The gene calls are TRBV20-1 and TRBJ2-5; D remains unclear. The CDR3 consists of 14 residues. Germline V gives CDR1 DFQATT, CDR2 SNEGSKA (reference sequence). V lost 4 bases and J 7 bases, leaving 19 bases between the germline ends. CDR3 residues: CSATALSVVGTQYF. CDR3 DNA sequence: TGCAGTGCTACTGCACTATCTGTTGTAGGGACCCAGTACTTC.

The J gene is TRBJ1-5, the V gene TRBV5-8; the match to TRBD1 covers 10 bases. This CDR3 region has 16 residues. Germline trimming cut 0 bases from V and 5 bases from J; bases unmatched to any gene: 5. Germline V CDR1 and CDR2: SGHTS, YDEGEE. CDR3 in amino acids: CASSLAGTGDYQPQHF. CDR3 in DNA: TGTGCCAGCAGCTTGGCCGGGACAGGGGATTATCAGCCCCAGCATTTT. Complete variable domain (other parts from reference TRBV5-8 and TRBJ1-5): EAGVTQSPTHLIKTRGQQATLRCSPISGHTSVYWYQQALGLGLQFLLWYDEGEERNRGNFPPRFSGRQFPNYSSELNVNALELEDSALYLCASSLAGTGDYQPQHFGDGTRLSIL.

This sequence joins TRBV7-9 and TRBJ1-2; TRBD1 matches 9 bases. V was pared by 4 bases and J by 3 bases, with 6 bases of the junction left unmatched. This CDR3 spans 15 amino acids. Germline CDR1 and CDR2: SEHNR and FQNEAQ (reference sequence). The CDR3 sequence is CASSSQGAGDYGYTF. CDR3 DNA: TGTGCCAGCAGCTCACAGGGGGCGGGAGACTATGGCTACACCTTC.

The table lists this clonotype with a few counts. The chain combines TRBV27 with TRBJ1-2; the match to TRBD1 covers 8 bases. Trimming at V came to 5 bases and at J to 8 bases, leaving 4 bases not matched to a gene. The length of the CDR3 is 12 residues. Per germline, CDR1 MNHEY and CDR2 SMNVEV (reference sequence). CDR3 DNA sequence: TGTGCCAGCAGTAAAACAGGGGGGGGCTACACCTTC. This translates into CASSKTGGGYTF.

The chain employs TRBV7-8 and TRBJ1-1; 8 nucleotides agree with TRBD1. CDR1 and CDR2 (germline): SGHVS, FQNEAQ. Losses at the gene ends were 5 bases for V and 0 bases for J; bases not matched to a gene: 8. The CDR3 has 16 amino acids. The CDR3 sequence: CASSQQTGAMNTEAFF. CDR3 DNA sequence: TGTGCCAGCAGCCAGCAGACAGGGGCCATGAACACTGAAGCTTTCTTT.

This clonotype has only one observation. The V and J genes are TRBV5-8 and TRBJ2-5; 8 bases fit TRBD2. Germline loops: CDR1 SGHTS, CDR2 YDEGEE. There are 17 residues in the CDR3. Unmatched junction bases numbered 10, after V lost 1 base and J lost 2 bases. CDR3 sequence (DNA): TGTGCCAGCAGCTTGCGTCCCAGCGGGAGTCGGCAAGAGACCCAGTACTTC. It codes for CASSLRPSGSRQETQYF.

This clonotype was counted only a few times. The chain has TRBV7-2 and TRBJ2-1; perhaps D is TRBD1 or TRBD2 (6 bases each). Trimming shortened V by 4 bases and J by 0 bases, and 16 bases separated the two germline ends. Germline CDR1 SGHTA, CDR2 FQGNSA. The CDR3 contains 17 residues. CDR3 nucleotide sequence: TGTGCCAGCAGCTCTAGGAGGGGGTCGGTCTCCTACAATGAGCAGTTCTTC. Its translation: CASSSRRGSVSYNEQFF.

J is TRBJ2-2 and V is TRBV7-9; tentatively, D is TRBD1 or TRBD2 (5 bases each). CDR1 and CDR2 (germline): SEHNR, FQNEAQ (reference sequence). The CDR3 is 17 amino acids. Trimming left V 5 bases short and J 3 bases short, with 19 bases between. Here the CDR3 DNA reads TGTGCCAGCAGCCGCATCCCGGGACCGAATTACACCGGGGAGCTGTTTTTT. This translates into CASSRIPGPNYTGELFF.

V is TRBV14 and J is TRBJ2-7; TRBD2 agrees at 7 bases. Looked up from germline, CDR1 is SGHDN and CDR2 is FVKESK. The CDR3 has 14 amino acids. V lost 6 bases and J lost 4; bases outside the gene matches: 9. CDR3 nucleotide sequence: TGTGCCAGCAGGAAGAGCGGGAAGAGTTACGAGCAGTACTTC. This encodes CASRKSGKSYEQYF.

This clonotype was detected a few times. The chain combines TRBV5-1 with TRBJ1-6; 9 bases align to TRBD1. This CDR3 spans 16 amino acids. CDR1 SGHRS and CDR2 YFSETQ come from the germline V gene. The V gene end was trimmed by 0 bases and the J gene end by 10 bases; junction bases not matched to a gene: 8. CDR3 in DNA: TGCGCCAGCAGCTTGGATTGGGACAGGGACGACTCACCCCTCCACTTT. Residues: CASSLDWDRDDSPLHF.

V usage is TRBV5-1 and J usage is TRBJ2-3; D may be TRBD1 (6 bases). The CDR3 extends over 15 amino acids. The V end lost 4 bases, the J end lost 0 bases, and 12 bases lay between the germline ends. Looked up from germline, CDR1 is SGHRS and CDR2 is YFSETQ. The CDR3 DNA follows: TGCGCCAGCAGCGCCCGGACAGCTAGCACAGATACGCAGTATTTT. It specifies CASSARTASTDTQYF.